The TCR beta chain under discussion was sequenced for a study of CD4+ T cells in melanoma. Findings of the study overall: In melanoma, neoantigen-specific CD4+ T cells reportedly differed in differentiation state. CD8+ T cell, macrophage and B cell function reportedly correlated with neoantigen-specific CD4+ T cells.

In germline, CDR1 is MNHNY, CDR2 SVGAGI (reference sequence). Trimming removed 5 bases at V and 6 bases at J, with 20 bases between. This CDR3 is 15 amino acids long. To note about this clone: Its target is unknown.

Clones were read by immunoSEQ multiplex PCR, and TCRdb kept only the in-frame ones, dropping some. The top ten clones hold over 15% of a sample with 13,000 or so clones, 68% of them seen once. The chain carries TRBV6-6 and TRBJ2-7, with D perhaps TRBD1 or TRBD2 (5 bases each). Input material: cells from a culture (not recorded whether cultured in vitro). This clonotype was obtained from a human donor with melanoma. The CDR3 DNA sequence: TGTGCCAGCAGTAGCGACGGCCTCAAGGGGAGCGAGCAGTACTTC. It is translated as CASSSDGLKGSEQYF.